This T cell receptor beta chain comes out of a study of shared clonotypes between healthy human individuals. General observations from the study: Generation probabilities were higher for clonotypes shared across all four sorted-subset donors than for unshared ones.

Trimming took 4 bases from V and 4 from J; bases not matched to a gene: 4. CDR3 length equals 15 residues. Germline assignment: CDR1 SGHTA and CDR2 FQGTGA. On this clone: Its cognate antigen is unknown. This clone may be a read error of a much larger clone one base away.

Produced via immunoSEQ multiplex PCR; TCRdb's table is partial and in-frame only. Here the sample spans 1 million to 1.2 million clones, 70% to 80% being singletons. The clonotype originates from a man younger than 30 in good health. Some clones in this sample may be carry-over from other donors' samples. The specimen sequenced was memory CD4+ T cells from PBMCs. Subset: CD45RA-negative fraction. V gene TRBV7-3 combines with J gene TRBJ2-5; 12 nucleotides agree with TRBD2. The CDR3 loop reads CASSSTSGSVETQYF. DNA of the CDR3: TGTGCCAGCAGCTCGACTAGCGGGAGTGTAGAGACCCAGTACTTC.